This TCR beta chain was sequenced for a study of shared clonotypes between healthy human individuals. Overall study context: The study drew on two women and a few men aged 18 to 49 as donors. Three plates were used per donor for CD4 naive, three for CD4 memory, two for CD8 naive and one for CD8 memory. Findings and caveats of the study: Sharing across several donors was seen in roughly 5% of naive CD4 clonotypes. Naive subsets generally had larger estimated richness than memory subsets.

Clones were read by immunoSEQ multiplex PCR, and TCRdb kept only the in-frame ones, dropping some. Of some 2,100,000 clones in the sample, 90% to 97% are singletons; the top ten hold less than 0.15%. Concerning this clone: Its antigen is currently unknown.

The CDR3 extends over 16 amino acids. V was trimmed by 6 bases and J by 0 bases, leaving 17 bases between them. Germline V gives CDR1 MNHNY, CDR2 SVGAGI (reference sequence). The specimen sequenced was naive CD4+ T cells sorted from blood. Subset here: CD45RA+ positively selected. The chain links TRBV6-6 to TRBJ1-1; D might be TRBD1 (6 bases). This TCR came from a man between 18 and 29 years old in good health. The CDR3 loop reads CASSDPQGLVNTEAFF. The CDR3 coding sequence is TGTGCCAGCAGCGACCCTCAGGGGTTAGTGAACACTGAAGCTTTCTTT.